This TCR beta chain was captured by sequencing in a study of T cells after yellow fever vaccination. Turning to the study itself: Fractions containing few cells were prepared with SMART-Seq v4 Ultra Low Input. General study results and limits: Abundant clonotypes from the bulk population could have been carried over as contaminants into FACS-sorted repertoires.

The CDR3 totals 13 residues. J was trimmed by 1 base and V by 5 bases; bases with no gene match: 0. CDR1 PRHDT and CDR2 FYEKMQ come from the germline V gene (reference sequence). Template switching by 5'RACE produced TCR cDNA, adding a universal primer site and UMIs. A single record per CDR3 protein comes from TCRdb applying MiXCR to the 5' RACE reads. Found here are roughly 50,000 distinct CDR3 sequences, 7.4% of them singletons; the top ten hold 28%. In the case of this clonotype: What it recognizes is unknown.

The V gene is TRBV13, the J gene TRBJ2-5; 8 bases line up with TRBD1. The starting material was CD8+ T cells sorted from PBMCs, obtained roughly 14 days after the first yellow fever vaccination. This receptor was taken from a man younger than 30 who received the YFV17D yellow fever vaccine. In DNA form, the CDR3 reads TGTGCCAGCAGCGGGACAGGCCAAGAGACCCAGTACTTC. Amino acids: CASSGTGQETQYF.